These 9 T cell receptor beta chains originate from one sample sequenced in a study of human T cells and chemical hapten exposure (dated by TCRdb to 2020 to 2022). Library construction relied on RACE. TCRdb lists the instrument as NextSeq 500. TCRdb reworked the public reads: Q25 trimming with fastp, MiXCR clone assembly, productive beta chains retained. Rows matching on CDR3 protein sequence are summarized as one entry with the most common DNA and genes. Present in this sample are approximately 370,000 distinct CDR3 sequences, 4.5% to 5.5% of which were seen just once. The top ten hold under 9.5% of the sample. In light of the paper, this sample's time point label describes: pre-sensitization, week 0. The treatment or condition label, read with the paper, signifies: therapeutic diphenylcyclopropenone sensitization with weekly scalp DPC. Specimen: whole blood, collected in connection with sensitization to the hapten diphenylcyclopropenone (DPC). The receptors were sampled from a woman younger than 30 with alopecia areata. Some clones in this sample may be carry-over from other donors' samples.

V and J are TRBV27 and TRBJ2-7; 8 bases line up with TRBD1. V trimming: 11 bases; J trimming: 6 bases; junction bases outside the gene matches: 9. Per germline, CDR1 MNHEY and CDR2 SMNVEV (reference sequence). CDR3 length equals 12 residues. As DNA, the CDR3 is TGTGCCGTCGCGACAGGGGTCCGCGAGCAGTACTTC. This translates into CAVATGVREQYF.

This clonotype was counted many times. The CDR3 reads CSVAPGAKNIQYF. CDR3 bases: TGCAGCGTGGCCCCAGGGGCGAAAAACATTCAGTACTTC. The chain links TRBV29-1 to TRBJ2-4; TRBD1 is a possible D gene (6 bases). The CDR3 loop spans 13 amino acids. V was clipped by 6 bases and J by 4 bases, with 13 bases between them. Germline values: CDR1 SQVTM, CDR2 ANQGSEA. The full variable domain, with the rest looked up from reference TRBV29-1 and TRBJ2-4, is SAVISQKPSRDICQRGTSLTIQCQVDSQVTMMFWYRQQPGQSLTLIATANQGSEATYESGFVIDKFPISRPNLTFSTLTVSNMSPEDSSIYLCSVAPGAKNIQYFGAGTRLSVL.

The V gene is TRBV27, the J gene TRBJ1-1, with unresolved D. Looked up from germline, CDR1 is MNHEY and CDR2 is SMNVEV (reference sequence). Trimming took 4 bases from V and 8 from J, leaving 8 bases between them. This CDR3 has 11 amino acids. CDR3 sequence: CASSSAEEAFF. The CDR3 DNA sequence: TGTGCCAGCAGTTCGGCAGAAGAAGCTTTCTTT.

In this sample, this clonotype turned up many times. The rearrangement joins TRBV3-1 to TRBJ2-5; D possibly corresponds to TRBD2 (7 bases). Germline CDR1 and CDR2: LGHDT and YNNKEL (reference sequence). The CDR3 length is 14 residues. Trimming removed 4 bases from V and 5 bases from J, with 14 bases in between. CDR3 protein: CASSPVGGAETQYF. DNA of the CDR3: TGTGCCAGCAGCCCAGTTGGGGGGGCGGAGACCCAGTACTTC.

This clonotype was seen more than once but under ten times. The chain uses TRBV7-9 and TRBJ2-7; D tentatively reads TRBD1 or TRBD2 (5 bases each). This CDR3 comprises 14 residues. V was cut by 5 bases and J by 6 bases, with 17 bases left in between. Germline CDR1 SEHNR, CDR2 FQNEAQ (reference sequence). The CDR3 here is CASSPGPDALEQYF. CDR3 nucleotides: TGTGCCAGCAGCCCGGGACCCGACGCACTCGAGCAGTACTTC.

At least ten counts were recorded for this clonotype. The chain has TRBV24-1 and TRBJ2-3; D unresolved. The germline CDR1 and CDR2 sequences are KGHDR and SFDVKD. Between the trimmed V and J ends, which lost 1 base and 2 bases, there was a span of 6 bases. CDR3 length equals 14 residues. CDR3 protein: CATSDLMHTDTQYF. The CDR3 DNA sequence: TGTGCCACCAGTGATTTAATGCACACAGATACGCAGTATTTT.

This clonotype occurred many times. V is TRBV10-3 and J is TRBJ1-2, with no clear D. In germline, CDR1 is ENHRY, CDR2 SYGVKD. Trimming took 5 bases from V and 6 from J, leaving 13 bases between them. The CDR3 extends over 13 amino acids. The DNA of the CDR3 is TGTGCCATCAGTCCCATTGTGGGAGATGGCTACACCTTC. It translates to CAISPIVGDGYTF.

This clonotype was recorded many times. The rearrangement uses TRBV15 and TRBJ2-7, with D perhaps being TRBD1 or TRBD2 (6 bases each). The CDR3 is 15 amino acids. Trimming took 3 bases from V and 4 from J, leaving 16 bases between them. The germline V gene has CDR1 LNHNV and CDR2 YYDKDF (reference sequence). The CDR3 nucleotides are TGTGCCACCAGCAGGCCGGGGGCCGGAGGTTACGAGCAGTACTTC. It encodes CATSRPGAGGYEQYF.

For this clonotype: A much larger clone is a single base away; this may be a read error. The chain joins TRBV7-2 to TRBJ2-6; tentative D call: TRBD2 (7 bases). From germline, CDR1 is SGHTA and CDR2 FQGNSA. This CDR3 has 18 residues. The CDR3 DNA sequence: TGTGCCAGCAGCTTAGATTTTCGGGGGGCGCCTGGGGCCAACGTCCAGACTTTC. This sequence encodes CASSLDFRGAPGANVQTF.